This T cell receptor beta chain stems from a study of T-cell memory formation after mild COVID-19. In the study overall: TCR clusters were mostly donor specific. Findings and caveats of the study: In pre-infection memory, a portion of responding clones appeared, which suggested that cross-reactive memory joined.

The germline V and J ends were trimmed by 7 bases and 3 bases, with 10 bases remaining between them. The germline V gene has CDR1 SNHLY and CDR2 FYNNEI. CDR3 size: 13 residues. Remarks on this clonotype: Its specificity is unknown.

Using constant-segment primers, 5'RACE produced TCR alpha and TCR beta cDNA libraries carrying sample barcodes and UMIs. TCRdb re-called the 5' RACE reads with MiXCR, one entry per CDR3 protein. The table records roughly 110,000 distinct CDR3 sequences, over 15% of them present only once. Sequenced material: PBMCs or a T cell subset sorted from them (not recorded which). The genes are TRBV2 and TRBJ1-5, with D unresolved. This clonotype was sampled from an adult woman who had mild COVID-19 (a few samples of this study predate the infection). Cell type and time point are not known. As DNA, the CDR3 is TGTGCCAGCAATGGCAGCCCCAATCAGCCCCAGCATTTT. The encoded protein is CASNGSPNQPQHF.